The 9 T cell receptor beta chains below come from one sample, sequenced in a study of metastatic and nonmetastatic thyroid tumors. Each patient came to thyroid surgery without any prior treatment (of any kind). MiXCR re-clonotyped the PCR reads for TCRdb. The sample comprises 25,000 to 35,000 clones, 10% to 13% of which are singletons, and roughly 15% rests with the top ten. The sequencing input was blood. Source of these receptors: a female donor with papillary thyroid cancer or a benign thyroid nodule (not recorded which). Some clones in this sample may be carry-over from other donors' samples.

This clone was counted ten times or more. This rearrangement joins TRBV27 to TRBJ1-2, with TRBD1 identical over 7 bases. The V and J ends lost 6 bases and 5 bases, in that order; junction bases with no gene match: 12. The CDR3 has 15 amino acids. CDR1 and CDR2 (germline): MNHEY, SMNVEV (reference sequence). The CDR3 here is CASSPLLTGRYGYTF. The CDR3 bases are TGTGCCAGCAGCCCACTCCTGACAGGGAGGTATGGCTACACCTTC.

This clone was observed many times. This chain connects TRBV12-3 or TRBV12-4 to TRBJ2-4; D is uncertain. V lost 3 bases, J lost 6 bases, and 6 bases lay in between. The CDR3 runs to 12 residues. CDR3 bases: TGTGCCAGCAGTTTTAACAGAAACATTCAGTACTTC. Protein: CASSFNRNIQYF.

This clone was picked up many times. J is TRBJ2-2 and V is TRBV11-2, with 9 bases aligning to TRBD2. The CDR3 length is 15 residues. CDR1 is SGHAT, CDR2 FQNNGV, per germline. Germline trimming cut 0 bases from V and 8 bases from J; bases unmatched to any gene: 4. As DNA, the CDR3 is TGTGCCAGCAGCTTAGAGTCTAGCGGGATTGGGGAGCTGTTTTTT. Protein: CASSLESSGIGELFF. The full variable domain, completed using reference TRBV11-2 and TRBJ2-2, is EAGVAQSPRYKIIEKRQSVAFWCNPISGHATLYWYQQILGQGPKLLIQFQNNGVVDDSQLPKDRFSAERLKGVDSTLKIQPAKLEDSAVYLCASSLESSGIGELFFGEGSRLTVL.

There are many counts of this clone. The chain combines TRBV11-3 with TRBJ1-3, with TRBD1 as a possible D gene (6 bases). V dropped 2 bases and J dropped 3 bases, with 11 bases sitting between them. This CDR3 spans 15 amino acids. Germline V gene sequence: CDR1 SGHNT, CDR2 YENEEA. CDR3 bases: TGTGCCAGCAGCTTATCGGGGGCCGGTGGAAACACCATATATTTT. This codes for CASSLSGAGGNTIYF.

This clone was recorded at least ten times. DNA of the CDR3: TGTGCCAGCAGCCGTTTAAATAACCCAGGGGGCTACACCTTC. Its translation is CASSRLNNPGGYTF. This chain joins TRBV28 and TRBJ1-2; tentative D call: TRBD1 (5 bases). Germline CDR1 MDHEN, CDR2 SYDVKM. Deletions cut 6 bases from V and 8 bases from J, with 19 bases between. The CDR3 runs to 14 residues.

This clone has a handful of counts. The sample carries other DNA sequences with the same CDR3. The chain recombines TRBV28 with TRBJ1-2; D call uncertain. This CDR3 is built from 14 residues. The V gene's germline CDR1 is MDHEN and CDR2 SYDVKM. Trimming stripped 6 bases from V and 2 bases from J, with 13 bases between. Written as DNA, the CDR3 is TGTGCCAGCAGACCTAGTCCACGCAACTATGGCTACACCTTC. Translated, it gives CASRPSPRNYGYTF.

This clone has at least ten counts. This sequence joins TRBV28 and TRBJ1-5; D not resolved. The V end lost 7 bases, the J end lost 3 bases, and 13 bases lay between the germline ends. This CDR3 has 14 residues. Germline CDR1 reads MDHEN; CDR2 reads SYDVKM. CDR3 amino acids: CASKTDLDNQPQHF. DNA of the CDR3: TGTGCCAGCAAGACTGACCTTGACAATCAGCCCCAGCATTTT.

This clone was counted between two and nine times. The gene calls are TRBV20-1 and TRBJ2-7, with D perhaps matching TRBD1 or TRBD2 (5 bases each). The CDR3 runs to 15 residues. Trimming pared 6 bases from V and 2 bases from J, leaving 20 bases between. Germline CDR1 is DFQATT and CDR2 is SNEGSKA (reference sequence). Here the CDR3 DNA reads TGCAGTGCCGATCCCCCCGGGACCGCAACCTACGAGCAGTACTTC. It encodes CSADPPGTATYEQYF.

The table lists this clone with a few counts. The rearrangement uses TRBV27 and TRBJ1-2, with a possible D match to TRBD1 (5 bases). The V and J ends lost 0 bases and 10 bases respectively, with 18 bases between them. CDR1 is MNHEY and CDR2 is SMNVEV in the germline V gene (reference sequence). This CDR3 is built from 15 residues. CDR3 DNA sequence: TGTGCCAGCAGTTTATCAGGGGCGCCAGGGAGATTCTACACCTTC. It translates to CASSLSGAPGRFYTF.